Below are 30 T cell receptor beta chains sequenced from a single sample in a study of cytomegalovirus exposure and HLA in healthy donors. PCR used 60 Vbeta primers and 13 Jbeta primers. Assay used: immunoSEQ multiplex PCR; TCRdb lists only in-frame clones, some missing. The profile shows approximately 160,000 clones, about 64% of them singletons. The source material was PBMCs. The receptors were sampled from a man aged 45-65 years in good health and CMV-seronegative.

The chain combines TRBV5-1 with TRBJ2-3, with 15 positions matching TRBD2. This CDR3 is 16 amino acids long. Germline-derived CDR1 and CDR2 are SGHRS and YFSETQ. With 3 bases clipped from V and 6 bases from J, the junction kept 5 bases outside the gene matches. CDR3 amino acids: CASSSGLAGGRDTQYF. The CDR3 DNA follows: TGCGCCAGCAGCTCCGGACTAGCGGGGGGGCGCGATACGCAGTATTTT.

The V and J genes are TRBV27 and TRBJ1-1; weak D call: TRBD1 (5 bases). The CDR3 totals 14 residues. The V gene lost 2 bases and the J gene lost 6 bases, with 13 bases spanning the gap. Germline V gives CDR1 MNHEY, CDR2 SMNVEV (reference sequence). In DNA, the CDR3 is TGTGCCAGCAGTTTAAGAGGCAGGGTGGCTGAAGCTTTCTTT. Translation gives CASSLRGRVAEAFF.

The rearrangement links TRBV27 to TRBJ2-7; 8 bases are a match to TRBD1. The CDR3 spans 15 residues. Germline V gives CDR1 MNHEY, CDR2 SMNVEV (reference sequence). V was clipped by 2 bases and J by 2 bases; unmatched bases: 5. The CDR3 here is CASSLVRTGTYEQYF. CDR3 nucleotide sequence: TGTGCCAGCAGTTTAGTGAGGACAGGGACCTACGAGCAGTACTTC.

The sample holds a few counts of this clone. The chain is built from TRBV2 and TRBJ2-7, with a weak D call TRBD1 (5 bases). Germline values: CDR1 SNHLY, CDR2 FYNNEI. The CDR3 totals 14 residues. V was clipped by 0 bases and J by 5 bases, with 11 bases between them. The CDR3: CASSEAGLIHEQYF. DNA for the CDR3: TGTGCCAGCAGTGAAGCGGGGCTTATCCACGAGCAGTACTTC.

There are a few counts of this clone. The chain links TRBV7-2 to TRBJ2-1; D unclear. CDR1 is SGHTA, CDR2 FQGNSA, per germline. The length of the CDR3 is 11 residues. The V gene lost 4 bases and the J gene lost 6 bases, with 4 bases spanning the gap. The CDR3 loop is CASSWLNEQFF. CDR3 nucleotide sequence: TGTGCCAGCAGCTGGCTCAATGAGCAGTTCTTC.

The chain recombines TRBV5-1 with TRBJ2-2; TRBD2 aligns across 11 bases. Germline assignment: CDR1 SGHRS and CDR2 YFSETQ. This CDR3 is 14 amino acids long. The J segment lost 7 bases and the V segment lost 5 bases, leaving 4 bases of the junction unmatched. The CDR3 bases are TGCGCCAGCAGACTAGCGGGGGTTGACGGGGAGCTGTTTTTT. Protein sequence: CASRLAGVDGELFF.

The rearrangement uses TRBV5-1 and TRBJ2-7, with 10 positions matching TRBD1. Per the germline V gene, CDR1 is SGHRS and CDR2 is YFSETQ. The CDR3 consists of 15 residues. V lost 1 base to trimming and J lost 5 bases; unmatched junction nucleotides: 6. CDR3 DNA: TGCGCCAGCAGCTTGCCCGGGACAGGGGTGAACGAGCAGTACTTC. Translation gives CASSLPGTGVNEQYF.

The chain employs TRBV7-6 and TRBJ1-5; TRBD1 matches 8 bases. This CDR3 has 16 amino acids. Germline CDR1 and CDR2: SGHVS and FNYEAQ. Germline trimming cut 5 bases from V and 2 bases from J; bases unmatched to any gene: 8. The CDR3 reads CASSQGQGGRNQPQHF. The CDR3 DNA sequence: TGTGCCAGCAGCCAAGGACAGGGAGGCCGCAATCAGCCCCAGCATTTT.

This rearrangement joins TRBV14 to TRBJ2-7; D gene ambiguous. The ends were cut back, 2 bases at V and 3 bases at J, with 2 bases in the middle. Germline CDR1 SGHDN, CDR2 FVKESK. The CDR3 has 11 amino acids. The chain's CDR3 is CASSQHYEQYF. CDR3 in DNA: TGTGCCAGCAGCCAACACTACGAGCAGTACTTC.

The chain joins TRBV11-2 to TRBJ1-1; TRBD1 is a possible D gene (5 bases). Deletions cut 4 bases from V and 11 bases from J, with 23 bases between. The CDR3 extends over 15 amino acids. Germline values: CDR1 SGHAT, CDR2 FQNNGV. CDR3 nucleotide sequence: TGTGCCAGCAGCTCCTATCCAGGGCAGGGAGGGTATGCTTTCTTT. Amino acid sequence: CASSSYPGQGGYAFF.

The gene calls are TRBV29-1 and TRBJ2-3, with 8 bases that match TRBD2. With 7 bases clipped from V and 4 bases from J, the junction kept 10 bases outside the gene matches. This CDR3 comprises 14 residues. Germline V gives CDR1 SQVTM, CDR2 ANQGSEA. CDR3 in amino acids: CSAREGRIPDTQYF. DNA of the CDR3: TGCAGCGCCCGGGAGGGTAGAATTCCAGATACGCAGTATTTT.

As for this clone: The sample holds other DNA sequences that translate to the same CDR3. The rearrangement links TRBV11-2 to TRBJ2-7, with a weak D call TRBD1 (6 bases). V shed 5 bases and J shed 3 bases, with 8 bases lying between them. Germline lookup yields CDR1 SGHAT and CDR2 FQNNGV. The CDR3 totals 12 residues. Written as DNA, the CDR3 is TGTGCCAGCAGCCTACAGGGCTACGAGCAGTACTTC. Residues: CASSLQGYEQYF.

V and J are TRBV5-6 and TRBJ1-2; 7 bases align to TRBD1. The J segment lost 6 bases and the V segment lost 3 bases, leaving 8 bases of the junction unmatched. Germline CDR1 reads SGHDT; CDR2 reads YYEEEE. The CDR3 runs 14 residues. The CDR3: CASSSISGTDGYTF. The CDR3 DNA sequence: TGTGCCAGCAGCTCAATCTCCGGGACAGATGGCTACACCTTC.

Here the CDR3 DNA reads TGTGCCAGCAGTTACTCCCGCAGCGGGAATCCACCCCTCCACTTT. It yields the protein CASSYSRSGNPPLHF. J is TRBJ1-6 and V is TRBV6-6; D is unresolved. The CDR3 extends over 15 amino acids. From germline, CDR1 is MNHNY and CDR2 SVGAGI (reference sequence). V lost 0 bases, J lost 11 bases, and 14 bases lay in between.

A single count supports this clone. The chain recombines TRBV5-1 with TRBJ2-5; 8 bases match TRBD2. Germline CDR1 and CDR2: SGHRS and YFSETQ. After removal of 3 bases from V and 11 bases from J, the junction contained 12 bases not matched to a gene. CDR3 length: 14 amino acids. This chain's CDR3 is CASSSPRAGEEQYF. The CDR3 DNA reads TGCGCCAGCAGCTCTCCCCGAGCGGGGGAGGAGCAGTACTTC.

This clone was found once. The chain has TRBV9 and TRBJ2-1; 9 bases align to TRBD2. V gave up 0 bases and J gave up 3 bases; unmatched junction bases: 4. The CDR3 is 16 residues long. Germline loops: CDR1 SGDLS, CDR2 YYNGEE. The CDR3 DNA follows: TGTGCCAGCAGCGTAGCTACTAGCGGGTTCTACAATGAGCAGTTCTTC. Encoded protein: CASSVATSGFYNEQFF.

J is TRBJ1-4 and V is TRBV11-2, with 8 bases that match TRBD1. Germline assignment: CDR1 SGHAT and CDR2 FQNNGV. The CDR3 is 14 residues long. Trimming took 3 bases from V and 8 from J; bases not matched to a gene: 5. The CDR3 nucleotides read TGTGCCAGCAGCTTGTTACAGGGGGGAGAAAAACTGTTTTTT. Protein product: CASSLLQGGEKLFF.

The V call is TRBV6-6, the J call TRBJ1-5; D is undetermined. Germline V gives CDR1 MNHNY, CDR2 SVGAGI (reference sequence). The CDR3 loop spans 11 amino acids. The ends were cut back, 11 bases at V and 4 bases at J, with 9 bases in the middle. The CDR3 protein is CAGGKNQPQHF. DNA of the CDR3: TGTGCCGGAGGGAAGAATCAGCCCCAGCATTTT.

The chain combines TRBV19 with TRBJ1-1; tentatively, D is TRBD1 (6 bases). The germline V gene encodes CDR1 LNHDA and CDR2 SQIVND (reference sequence). V lost 2 bases, J lost 0 bases, and 10 bases lay in between. This CDR3 has 15 residues. Here the CDR3 DNA reads TGTGCCAGTAGTATATCACGGGACATGAACACTGAAGCTTTCTTT. It codes for CASSISRDMNTEAFF.

This chain joins TRBV11-1 and TRBJ2-2, with 9 bases fitting TRBD1. V shed 5 bases and J 6 bases; nucleotides not matched to a gene: 4. CDR3 size: 14 residues. The germline gives CDR1 SGHAT, CDR2 FQDESV (reference sequence). CDR3 in amino acids: CASSPRDRAGELFF. For the CDR3, the DNA is TGTGCCAGCAGCCCCCGGGACAGGGCCGGGGAGCTGTTTTTT.

This chain joins TRBV7-9 and TRBJ1-1, with 7 bases fitting TRBD1. The V gene end was trimmed by 0 bases and the J gene end by 10 bases; junction bases not matched to a gene: 2. Per germline, CDR1 SEHNR and CDR2 FQNEAQ (reference sequence). The CDR3 has 12 residues. CDR3 nucleotides: TGTGCCAGCAGCTTAGCCCAGGGGGGAGCTTTCTTT. Translating gives CASSLAQGGAFF.

This chain links TRBV6-5 with TRBJ2-1; a weak D match, TRBD1 (6 bases). V was shortened by 3 bases and J by 12 bases, with 9 bases between the two germline ends. Germline CDR1 reads MNHEY; CDR2 reads SVGAGI. CDR3 length: 11 amino acids. This CDR3 reads CASSYKGVQFF. Written as DNA, the CDR3 is TGTGCCAGCAGTTATAAGGGGGTGCAGTTCTTC.

V gene TRBV7-2 combines with J gene TRBJ2-2, with 9 bases aligning to TRBD2. Germline CDR1 is SGHTA and CDR2 is FQGNSA. After removal of 6 bases from V and 0 bases from J, the junction contained 5 bases not matched to a gene. This CDR3 has 16 amino acids. CDR3 DNA sequence: TGTGCCAGCAGGCTAGCGGGGCGAACGAACACCGGGGAGCTGTTTTTT. Translating gives CASRLAGRTNTGELFF.

This rearrangement joins TRBV28 to TRBJ2-7; D is possibly TRBD1 (6 bases). Germline V CDR1 and CDR2: MDHEN, SYDVKM. This CDR3 comprises 15 residues. Trimming shortened V by 8 bases and J by 2 bases, and 19 bases separated the two germline ends. The CDR3 region is CASGYRDVRAYEQYF. DNA for the CDR3: TGTGCCAGCGGGTACAGGGATGTGAGAGCCTACGAGCAGTACTTC.

The chain has TRBV27 and TRBJ2-1; 8 bases match TRBD1. Trimming removed 6 bases from V and 0 bases from J; junction bases left unmatched: 7. The V gene's germline CDR1 is MNHEY and CDR2 SMNVEV (reference sequence). CDR3 size: 16 residues. CDR3 region: CASRPRDRFSYNEQFF. The CDR3 DNA is TGTGCCAGCAGGCCTAGGGACAGGTTCTCCTACAATGAGCAGTTCTTC.

This chain joins TRBV10-3 and TRBJ2-7, with 7 positions matching TRBD2. Trimming cost V 10 bases and J 3 bases; bases outside gene matches: 3. This CDR3 has 11 amino acids. Per the germline V gene, CDR1 is ENHRY and CDR2 is SYGVKD. The CDR3 region is CATGTNYEQYF. CDR3 nucleotide sequence: TGTGCCACCGGGACTAACTACGAGCAGTACTTC.

The rearrangement links TRBV5-4 to TRBJ2-7; 8 bases match TRBD2. CDR3 length equals 14 residues. J gave up 2 bases and V 2 bases, and 3 bases lay outside the gene matches. From germline, CDR1 is SGHNT and CDR2 YYREEE (reference sequence). CDR3 DNA: TGTGCCAGCAGCTTTAGCGGGGACGCCTACGAGCAGTACTTC. It translates to CASSFSGDAYEQYF.

Only a few counts were recorded for this clone. The chain is built from TRBV9 and TRBJ2-7; 9 bases are shared with TRBD1. This CDR3 has 15 amino acids. V lost 3 bases to trimming and J lost 2 bases; unmatched junction nucleotides: 6. Germline V gene sequence: CDR1 SGDLS, CDR2 YYNGEE. The CDR3 sequence is CASSAGTGRTYEQYF. Here the CDR3 DNA reads TGTGCCAGCAGCGCCGGGACAGGGCGAACCTACGAGCAGTACTTC.

In nucleotides, the CDR3 is TGTGCCAGCTCACCAGGACGGGGGAACACTGAAGCTTTCTTT. Protein: CASSPGRGNTEAFF. This chain links TRBV18 with TRBJ1-1; D uncertain. The germline V and J ends were trimmed by 2 bases and 1 base, with 8 bases remaining between them. This CDR3 is 14 amino acids long. Germline V gene sequence: CDR1 KGHSH, CDR2 LQKENI.

In DNA, the CDR3 is TGTGCCAGCAGCTTGACAGGGCCCAATGAAGCTTTCTTT. It translates to CASSLTGPNEAFF. V usage is TRBV7-9 and J usage is TRBJ1-1, with 7 nucleotides matching TRBD1. The germline gives CDR1 SEHNR, CDR2 FQNEAQ (reference sequence). CDR3 length equals 13 residues. The J segment lost 7 bases and the V segment lost 3 bases, leaving 5 bases of the junction unmatched.